The present T cell receptor (beta chain) was sequenced within a study of control samples from healthy donors and cancer patients. Here immunoSEQ multiplex PCR was the method, and the copy in TCRdb shows in-frame clones only, minus some. Here the sample spans about 49,000 clones, 65% to 90% being singletons. The germline CDR1 and CDR2 sequences are SGHRS and YFSETQ. CDR3 size: 13 residues. V dropped 4 bases and J dropped 7; count of bases not matched to a gene: 6. The TCR originated in a woman between 50 and 59 years old with lung cancer. The chain has TRBV5-1 and TRBJ2-7; 9 bases match TRBD1. Material: PBMCs. The CDR3 coding sequence is TGCGCCAGCAGCATTCGGACAGGGGATGAGCAGTACTTC. It translates to CASSIRTGDEQYF. The whole variable domain, filled in from reference TRBV5-1 and TRBJ2-7, reads KAGVTQTPRYLIKTRGQQVTLSCSPISGHRSVSWYQQTPGQGLQFLFEYFSETQRNKGNFPGRFSGRQFSNSRSEMNVSTLELGDSALYLCASSIRTGDEQYFGPGTRLTVT.